The 25 T cell receptor beta chains below were found in one sample sequenced in a study of T cell clonality in common variable immunodeficiency. The data were produced by immunoSEQ multiplex PCR, yet TCRdb's version contains in-frame clones alone and is incomplete. Listed for the sample are about 52,000 clones, none seen a single time. Material: peripheral blood mononuclear cells. Source of these receptors: a person between 18 and 69 years old in good health.

The sample holds many counts of this clone. The CDR3 end lies 3 residues beyond the end of the read and is filled in from the germline J gene. The chain carries TRBV11-2 and TRBJ2-5; D is possibly TRBD2 (5 bases). The CDR3 has 12 residues. V was pared by 9 bases and J by 4 bases, with 12 bases between. In germline, CDR1 is SGHAT, CDR2 FQNNGV. CDR3 in amino acids: CASTRRAETQYF. Partial CDR3 DNA: TGTGCCAGTACTAGGCGCGCAGAGACC.

In regard to this clone: Sequencing ends 3 residues short of the CDR3 end; the germline J gene provides the rest. The chain has TRBV14 and TRBJ2-7, with D possibly being TRBD1 (6 bases). The germline V gene encodes CDR1 SGHDN and CDR2 FVKESK. The CDR3 length is 13 residues. V lost 6 bases and J 1 base, leaving 10 bases between the germline ends. The sequenced CDR3 bases are TGTGCCAGCAGAGCAGGGGCGTCCTACGAG. As protein: CASRAGASYE. The whole CDR3 protein is CASRAGASYEQYF.

This clone occurred many times. The read terminates 3 residues ahead of where the CDR3 ends, so the germline J gene completes it. This chain connects TRBV19 to TRBJ1-5; TRBD1 aligns across 9 bases. The CDR3 runs 14 residues. With 6 bases clipped from V and 2 bases from J, the junction kept 2 bases outside the gene matches. Germline CDR1 is LNHDA and CDR2 is SQIVND (reference sequence). CDR3 sequence reads: CASSRTGGNQPQHF. CDR3 DNA (partial): TGTGCCAGTAGCCGGACAGGGGGCAATCAGCCC.

This clone was seen a few times. The CDR3 here is CASTGGSERTEQYF. The CDR3 DNA, read in part, is TGCGCCAGCACCGGGGGGAGCGAGCGAACCGAG. The J gene is TRBJ2-7, the V gene TRBV5-1; 7 nucleotides match TRBD2. The read is 3 residues too short to cover the CDR3 end, so that end is filled in from the germline J gene. In germline, CDR1 is SGHRS, CDR2 YFSETQ. This CDR3 has 14 amino acids. The V segment lost 6 bases and the J segment 6 bases; nucleotides outside the gene matches: 12.

This clone was seen many times. Sequencing ends 3 residues short of the CDR3 end; the germline J gene provides the rest. V and J are TRBV2 and TRBJ2-2, with D tentatively TRBD1 (6 bases). The CDR3 runs 15 residues. The V gene's germline CDR1 is SNHLY and CDR2 FYNNEI. V lost 7 bases to trimming and J lost 4 bases, with 16 bases between them. CDR3 DNA (partial): TGTGCCAGCACAGCGCAGGGGTCAACCACCGGGGAG. It specifies CASTAQGSTTGE. The entire CDR3 protein reads CASTAQGSTTGELFF.

This clone occurred many times. The read halts 3 residues ahead of the CDR3 end, with the missing end drawn from the germline J gene. V is TRBV20-1 and J is TRBJ2-7, with TRBD2 matching 13 bases. CDR1 and CDR2 from the germline V gene are DFQATT and SNEGSKA (reference sequence). Germline trimming cut 3 bases from V and 0 bases from J; bases unmatched to any gene: 5. The length of the CDR3 is 16 residues. CDR3 DNA, as far as it was read: TGCAGTGCTAGTAAGGGACTAGCGGGATTCTCCTACGAG. This sequence encodes CSASKGLAGFSYE. Given in full, the CDR3 is CSASKGLAGFSYEQYF.

This clone occurred a few times. The CDR3 end is not reached by the read, which stops 3 residues before it; the germline J gene fills it in. The chain is built from TRBV20-1 and TRBJ2-7, with 11 bases identical to TRBD1. This CDR3 region has 16 residues. V lost 5 bases and J lost 3; bases outside the gene matches: 12. The germline CDR1 and CDR2 sequences are DFQATT and SNEGSKA (reference sequence). CDR3 sequence reads: CSARNPGQGVSYEQYF. CDR3 DNA, as far as it was read: TGCAGTGCTCGTAACCCGGGACAGGGGGTAAGCTACGAG.

This clone was seen many times. The read terminates 3 residues ahead of where the CDR3 ends, so the germline J gene completes it. This rearrangement joins TRBV18 to TRBJ2-7; 8 bases map to TRBD1. Trimming removed 5 bases from V and 6 bases from J; junction bases left unmatched: 12. CDR3 length: 15 amino acids. Germline lookup yields CDR1 KGHSH and CDR2 LQKENI. The CDR3 DNA, read in part, is TGTGCCAGCTCAGTTGGACAGGGAACCATAGGCGAG. Translating it yields CASSVGQGTIGE. The whole CDR3 sequence reads CASSVGQGTIGEQYF.

With regard to this clone: The read terminates 3 residues ahead of where the CDR3 ends, so the germline J gene completes it. V usage is TRBV2 and J usage is TRBJ2-7, with D possibly being TRBD1 (6 bases). This CDR3 spans 14 amino acids. CDR1 is SNHLY, CDR2 FYNNEI, per germline. The ends were cut back, 10 bases at V and 2 bases at J, with 18 bases in the middle. This CDR3 is CAILRDRSPYEQYF. CDR3 DNA (partial): TGTGCCATCCTACGAGACAGGAGCCCCTACGAG.

This clone was detected only a few times. The CDR3 is cut off 3 residues early in the read; its end comes from the germline J gene. The genes are TRBV5-6 and TRBJ1-2, with TRBD1 matching over 9 bases. Germline V CDR1 and CDR2: SGHDT, YYEEEE. CDR3 length equals 14 residues. CDR3 amino acids: CASSLIGTGKGYTF. The sequenced part of the CDR3 DNA is TGTGCCAGCAGCCTAATAGGGACAGGGAAGGGC.

This clone has ten or more counts. The read is 3 residues too short to cover the CDR3 end, so that end is filled in from the germline J gene. This chain joins TRBV6-1 and TRBJ2-5, with 10 bases lining up with TRBD2. Germline trimming cut 0 bases from V and 7 bases from J; bases unmatched to any gene: 2. The CDR3 contains 14 residues. In germline, CDR1 is MNHNS, CDR2 SASEGT. Incomplete CDR3 DNA: TGTGCCAGCAGTGAAGCGCGACTAGCGGGGACC. It yields the protein CASSEARLAGT. The whole CDR3 sequence is CASSEARLAGTQYF.

This clone was seen many times. Sequencing ends 3 residues short of the CDR3 end; the germline J gene provides the rest. The chain has TRBV20-1 and TRBJ2-5, with 9 bases fitting TRBD2. V trimming: 0 bases; J trimming: 1 base; junction bases outside the gene matches: 3. Germline CDR1 reads DFQATT; CDR2 reads SNEGSKA (reference sequence). This CDR3 is built from 15 residues. The CDR3 here is CSARDSGGPQETQYF. The sequenced part of the CDR3 DNA is TGCAGTGCTAGAGACAGCGGGGGGCCCCAAGAGACC.

This clone was detected many times. The CDR3 extends 3 residues past the end of the read, so its final part is completed from the germline J gene. This chain links TRBV7-2 with TRBJ1-1; maybe TRBD1 (5 bases). V dropped 3 bases and J dropped 7 bases, with 15 bases sitting between them. This CDR3 spans 14 amino acids. Germline lookup yields CDR1 SGHTA and CDR2 FQGNSA. Incomplete CDR3 DNA: TGTGCCAGCAGCTTGGACGGGGGTAGGGGTGAA. Protein: CASSLDGGRGE. The complete CDR3 protein is CASSLDGGRGEAFF.

This clone was recorded at least ten times. The CDR3 goes on 3 residues after the read ends, and that part is filled in from the germline J gene. The chain employs TRBV11-2 and TRBJ2-7; TRBD1 is a possible D gene (6 bases). The CDR3 covers 15 residues. With 2 bases removed from V and 6 bases from J, the gap between germline ends came to 17 bases. The germline V gene encodes CDR1 SGHAT and CDR2 FQNNGV. CDR3 bases read: TGTGCCAGCAGCTTATCCGGACAGAACTCGGCCGAG. It encodes CASSLSGQNSAE. The full CDR3 is CASSLSGQNSAEQYF.

There are a few counts of this clone. The read is 3 residues too short to cover the CDR3 end, so that end is filled in from the germline J gene. The V and J genes are TRBV7-2 and TRBJ2-3, with D possibly being TRBD1 or TRBD2 (5 bases each). Germline loops: CDR1 SGHTA, CDR2 FQGNSA. The CDR3 length is 14 residues. Trimming took 6 bases from V and 4 from J, leaving 14 bases between them. The chain's CDR3 is CASRPGWGADTQYF. The CDR3 DNA, read in part, is TGTGCCAGCAGACCGGGATGGGGCGCAGATACG.

This clone was seen at least ten times. The read falls 3 residues short of the CDR3 end, and the missing part is taken from the germline J gene. This chain links TRBV5-4 with TRBJ2-3; 10 nucleotides align to TRBD2. The CDR3 sequence is 16 residues long. V trimming: 3 bases; J trimming: 2 bases; junction bases outside the gene matches: 6. Germline lookup yields CDR1 SGHNT and CDR2 YYREEE (reference sequence). CDR3 DNA, as far as it was read: TGTGCCAGCAGCTCCCTAGCGGGGGCGCCCACAGATACG. This encodes CASSSLAGAPTDT. From start to end, the CDR3 is CASSSLAGAPTDTQYF.

This clone has ten or more counts. The read ends 3 residues early relative to the CDR3; the germline J gene fills the gap. The chain carries TRBV11-2 and TRBJ2-7, with D tentatively TRBD2 (5 bases). The CDR3 length is 14 residues. CDR1 and CDR2 from the germline V gene are SGHAT and FQNNGV. The ends were cut back, 3 bases at V and 0 bases at J, with 9 bases in the middle. The CDR3 region is CASSFPTSSYEQYF. CDR3 DNA, as far as it was read: TGTGCCAGCAGCTTCCCCACTAGCTCCTACGAG.

In this sample, this clone turned up many times. Incomplete CDR3 DNA: TGTGCCAGTAGTCCTGGGCGACAGGGGGCGAGAAAA. Its translation: CASSPGRQGARK. The CDR3, in full, reads CASSPGRQGARKLFF. The chain uses TRBV19 and TRBJ1-4; TRBD1 aligns across 10 bases. Read data end 3 residues before the CDR3 end; the end is taken from the germline J gene. The J segment lost 10 bases and the V segment lost 5 bases, leaving 10 bases of the junction unmatched. Germline V gene sequence: CDR1 LNHDA, CDR2 SQIVND (reference sequence). The CDR3 length is 15 residues.

This clone was seen ten or more times. The read ends 3 residues shy of where the CDR3 ends; the end is completed using the germline J gene. The chain is built from TRBV29-1 and TRBJ2-7; D is perhaps TRBD1 (5 bases). V was shortened by 7 bases and J by 3 bases, with 13 bases between the two germline ends. Per germline, CDR1 SQVTM and CDR2 ANQGSEA. The CDR3 has 12 residues. The CDR3 DNA, read in part, is TGCAGCGCTCTATCCGACAGCTACGAG. Translated: CSALSDSYE. The entire CDR3 is CSALSDSYEQYF.

This clone was counted ten times or more. The sequence runs out 3 residues before the end of the CDR3; the remainder is reconstructed from the germline J gene. The V gene is TRBV7-9, the J gene TRBJ1-4; D remains unclear. CDR3 length: 13 amino acids. Per germline, CDR1 SEHNR and CDR2 FQNEAQ (reference sequence). The V and J ends lost 8 bases and 8 bases respectively, with 15 bases between them. CDR3 in amino acids: CASRLDSGEKLFF. The CDR3 DNA, read in part, is TGTGCCAGCCGTCTGGACTCGGGGGAAAAA.

The sample holds many counts of this clone. With the read ending 3 residues before the CDR3 end, the germline J gene is used to fill in that end. V usage is TRBV19 and J usage is TRBJ2-3; 8 positions match TRBD1. The ends lost 10 bases at V and 4 bases at J; junction bases unmatched: 7. This CDR3 has 13 residues. Germline CDR1 LNHDA, CDR2 SQIVND (reference sequence). This CDR3 is CATQIQGADTQYF. CDR3 DNA, as far as it was read: TGTGCCACCCAAATACAGGGGGCAGATACG.

This clone was counted many times. The read falls 3 residues short of the CDR3 end, and the missing part is taken from the germline J gene. This chain joins TRBV5-1 and TRBJ2-5; D remains unclear. The CDR3 sequence is 15 residues long. V was pared by 0 bases and J by 2 bases, with 11 bases between. Per the germline V gene, CDR1 is SGHRS and CDR2 is YFSETQ. CDR3 sequence: CASSLEGRVQETQYF. Partial CDR3 DNA: TGCGCCAGCAGCTTGGAAGGGCGCGTTCAAGAGACC. Using reference TRBV5-1 and TRBJ2-5 for the parts outside the CDR3, the full variable domain is KAGVTQTPRYLIKTRGQQVTLSCSPISGHRSVSWYQQTPGQGLQFLFEYFSETQRNKGNFPGRFSGRQFSNSRSEMNVSTLELGDSALYLCASSLEGRVQETQYFGPGTRLLVL.

This clone occurred many times. The sequenced fragment ends 3 residues before the CDR3 boundary, so the rest is inferred from the germline J gene. The genes are TRBV6-2 or TRBV6-3 and TRBJ2-5; 7 bases fit TRBD1. V shed 7 bases and J 7 bases; nucleotides not matched to a gene: 15. This CDR3 has 15 residues. CDR1 MNHEY and CDR2 SVGEGT come from the germline V gene. CDR3 DNA (partial): TGTGCCAGCAACACGAATCGTGGACAGGAGGCGACC. The encoded protein is CASNTNRGQEAT. The complete CDR3 protein is CASNTNRGQEATQYF.

This clone was picked up many times. The sequenced fragment ends 3 residues before the CDR3 boundary, so the rest is inferred from the germline J gene. The chain recombines TRBV20-1 with TRBJ1-5; 8 bases are a match to TRBD1. CDR3 size: 16 residues. Germline V CDR1 and CDR2: DFQATT, SNEGSKA (reference sequence). V trimming: 0 bases; J trimming: 4 bases; junction bases outside the gene matches: 8. CDR3 loop: CSARDQAGGLNQPQHF. CDR3 DNA, as far as it was read: TGCAGTGCTAGAGATCAGGCAGGGGGCTTAAATCAGCCC.

This clone has a count of ten or more. The read gets to within 3 residues of the CDR3 end, and the germline J gene fills in the rest. The genes are TRBV14 and TRBJ2-7; D may be TRBD2 (7 bases). CDR1 is SGHDN and CDR2 is FVKESK in the germline V gene. This CDR3 has 15 amino acids. Trimming took off 5 bases at V and 1 base at J, with 15 bases between the two ends. The part of the CDR3 DNA that was read is TGTGCCAGCAGCGACGCGGGGGCTCCATCCTACGAG. It is translated as CASSDAGAPSYE. The whole CDR3 is CASSDAGAPSYEQYF.